The 17 T cell receptor beta chains listed next were all sequenced from one sample in a study of control samples from healthy donors and cancer patients. The table came from immunoSEQ multiplex PCR; TCRdb's copy has only in-frame clones and leaves some out. The data hold approximately 150,000 clones, with more than 85% observed a single time. The sample consisted of blood. These receptors all come from a woman in her twenties or thirties in good health.

This clone was picked up one time. The chain combines TRBV18 with TRBJ2-7; D ambiguous. The CDR3 contains 12 residues. The V gene lost 1 base and the J gene lost 5 bases, with 6 bases spanning the gap. Germline CDR1 KGHSH, CDR2 LQKENI. This CDR3 reads CASSPQENEQYF. DNA of the CDR3: TGTGCCAGCTCACCACAAGAAAACGAGCAGTACTTC.

The chain employs TRBV28 and TRBJ2-3; no clear D gene. The CDR3 loop spans 14 amino acids. Germline CDR1 and CDR2: MDHEN and SYDVKM. The V end lost 3 bases, the J end lost 2 bases, and 9 bases lay between the germline ends. The CDR3 here is CASSFRPNTDTQYF. The DNA of the CDR3 is TGTGCCAGCAGTTTTCGGCCGAACACAGATACGCAGTATTTT.

This clone is a singleton in its sample. In DNA, the CDR3 is TGTGCCAGCACCGTGACAGGGCTCAGATTTGCTAATGAAAAACTGTTTTTT. Residues: CASTVTGLRFANEKLFF. The V call is TRBV28, the J call TRBJ1-4, with 7 positions matching TRBD1. Trimming at V came to 7 bases and at J to 3 bases, leaving 14 bases not matched to a gene. Germline V gene lookup returns CDR1 MDHEN and CDR2 SYDVKM. The CDR3 has 17 amino acids.

The chain has TRBV29-1 and TRBJ1-3; 7 nucleotides agree with TRBD1. Germline lookup yields CDR1 SQVTM and CDR2 ANQGSEA. The CDR3 runs to 14 residues. V shed 4 bases, J shed 0 bases, and the junction held 3 bases outside the gene matches. In nucleotides, the CDR3 is TGCAGCGTTGCTAACAGGGGCTCTGGAAACACCATATATTTT. Translated: CSVANRGSGNTIYF.

V is TRBV3-1 (or the pseudogene TRBV3-2) and J is TRBJ1-4; possibly TRBD1 for D (5 bases). The germline V gene has CDR1 LGHDT and CDR2 YNNKEL (reference sequence). The ends were cut back, 4 bases at V and 8 bases at J, with 20 bases in the middle. This CDR3 comprises 16 residues. The CDR3 bases are TGTGCCAGCAGCCGGAAGTCGAGGGGTCCGGGAGAAAAACTGTTTTTT. Protein: CASSRKSRGPGEKLFF.

This sequence joins TRBV27 and TRBJ2-5; TRBD1 aligns across 11 bases. Trimming took 3 bases from V and 5 from J; bases not matched to a gene: 5. This CDR3 has 15 residues. The germline gives CDR1 MNHEY, CDR2 SMNVEV (reference sequence). The CDR3 region is CASSFWTGGWETQYF. The CDR3 DNA follows: TGTGCCAGCAGTTTTTGGACAGGGGGCTGGGAGACCCAGTACTTC.

This clone was seen a few times. This chain links TRBV10-1 with TRBJ2-7; D may correspond to TRBD1 or TRBD2 (5 bases each). This CDR3 comprises 12 residues. V lost 8 bases to trimming and J lost 4 bases, with 12 bases between them. Germline loops: CDR1 WNHNN, CDR2 SYGVQD (reference sequence). CDR3 DNA: TGCGCCAGCTCCGACTGGGGGTACGAGCAGTACTTC. Residues: CASSDWGYEQYF.

CDR3 in amino acids: CSASLGYEQFF. CDR3 bases: TGCAGTGCGTCTTTGGGGTATGAGCAGTTCTTC. The chain has TRBV20-1 and TRBJ2-1; no definite D call. The V end was cut by 6 bases, the J end by 8 bases, with 11 bases between. The CDR3 covers 11 residues. Germline loops: CDR1 DFQATT, CDR2 SNEGSKA (reference sequence).

This chain links TRBV6-1 with TRBJ1-5; D is uncertain. The germline V and J ends were trimmed by 2 bases and 0 bases, with 5 bases remaining between them. Per the germline V gene, CDR1 is MNHNS and CDR2 is SASEGT. The CDR3 totals 14 residues. DNA of the CDR3: TGTGCCAGCAGTGAAAGATATAGCAATCAGCCCCAGCATTTT. The encoded protein is CASSERYSNQPQHF.

V and J are TRBV3-1 (or the pseudogene TRBV3-2) and TRBJ1-4; the match to TRBD1 covers 7 bases. V shed 1 base, J shed 5 bases, and the junction held 7 bases outside the gene matches. This CDR3 has 16 residues. Germline CDR1 LGHDT, CDR2 YNNKEL (reference sequence). CDR3 DNA: TGTGCCAGCAGCCAAGCCCCGGGACAGATCAATGAAAAACTGTTTTTT. This translates into CASSQAPGQINEKLFF.

The DNA for the CDR3 is TGCGCCAGCAGCCAAACGGCAGGGATGGCGGGCGGGGGGCAGTTCTTC. It encodes CASSQTAGMAGGGQFF. The rearrangement links TRBV4-1 to TRBJ2-1; the match to TRBD2 covers 7 bases. The CDR3 length is 16 residues. CDR1 and CDR2 (germline): MGHRA, YSYEKL. The V and J ends lost 2 bases and 12 bases, in that order; junction bases with no gene match: 16.

This chain joins TRBV7-9 and TRBJ1-5; 8 bases line up with TRBD1. Germline V lookup: CDR1 SEHNR, CDR2 FQNEAQ (reference sequence). V shed 0 bases and J 4 bases; nucleotides not matched to a gene: 5. There are 16 residues in the CDR3. CDR3 sequence reads: CASSLAKDRDNQPQHF. CDR3 nucleotide sequence: TGTGCCAGCAGCTTAGCGAAGGACAGGGATAATCAGCCCCAGCATTTT.

This sequence joins TRBV6-6 and TRBJ2-7; maybe TRBD2 (6 bases). CDR3 length: 12 residues. With 6 bases removed from V and 0 bases from J, the gap between germline ends came to 6 bases. Germline values: CDR1 MNHNY, CDR2 SVGAGI (reference sequence). Written as DNA, the CDR3 is TGTGCCAGCAGGGGAGGCTCCTACGAGCAGTACTTC. Translated: CASRGGSYEQYF.

This rearrangement joins TRBV7-2 to TRBJ2-7; 9 bases line up with TRBD1. Germline-derived CDR1 and CDR2 are SGHTA and FQGNSA. The CDR3 has 15 residues. Trimming removed 2 bases from V and 6 bases from J; junction bases left unmatched: 8. CDR3 residues: CASSLSGTGKIEQYF. The CDR3, as DNA: TGTGCCAGCAGCTTAAGTGGGACAGGGAAAATCGAGCAGTACTTC.

J is TRBJ2-7 and V is TRBV12-3 or TRBV12-4, with unresolved D. This CDR3 spans 13 amino acids. Trimming removed 2 bases from V and 0 bases from J, with 5 bases in between. The CDR3 region has the DNA TGTGCCAGCAGTTTAAGGCTCTCCTACGAGCAGTACTTC. It specifies CASSLRLSYEQYF.

Here the CDR3 reads CASSVPGPRPDSYEQYF. The CDR3 DNA sequence: TGTGCCAGCAGTGTCCCGGGTCCCCGACCCGACTCCTACGAGCAGTACTTC. The chain is built from TRBV28 and TRBJ2-7; D is undetermined. Trimming stripped 5 bases from V and 0 bases from J, with 20 bases between. Germline V gene sequence: CDR1 MDHEN, CDR2 SYDVKM. The CDR3 consists of 17 residues.

The rearrangement uses TRBV6-5 and TRBJ2-7; 9 bases map to TRBD1. Germline values: CDR1 MNHEY, CDR2 SVGAGI. V trimming: 1 base; J trimming: 2 bases; junction bases outside the gene matches: 6. CDR3 length equals 16 residues. The CDR3 bases are TGTGCCAGCAGTTACTTTACCGGGACAGGGACCTACGAGCAGTACTTC. Amino acid sequence: CASSYFTGTGTYEQYF.